The text below deals with one T cell receptor (beta chain). The data belong to a study of cytomegalovirus exposure and HLA in healthy donors. V gave up 0 bases and J gave up 2 bases, with 11 bases separating them. The CDR3 runs 16 residues. CDR1 SGHKS and CDR2 YYEKEE come from the germline V gene (reference sequence). PCR employed 60 Vbeta and 13 Jbeta primers. TCRdb's table, derived via immunoSEQ multiplex PCR, lists solely in-frame clones and lacks some. Among some 140,000 clones listed, over 75% were seen once. Healthy bone marrow donors made up the donor group. The sequence was obtained from a woman aged 45-65 years in good health and CMV-seropositive. The chain links TRBV5-5 to TRBJ1-4; D gene uncertain. The sequenced material came from PBMCs. As DNA, the CDR3 is TGTGCCAGCAGCTTGGCCGGGGTTGGTACTAATGAAAAACTGTTTTTT. This translates into CASSLAGVGTNEKLFF.